This T cell receptor (beta chain) was documented in a study of beta chain features in type 1 diabetes. For the study at large: Healthy donors, compared against patients, showed similar age, gender and cell yields. All of the samples together had over 90 million sorted cells examined. Broader study findings: TCRB CDR3 length was moderately but significantly reduced in all four CD4+ subsets of Type 1 diabetes patients. Sampled from patients, naive, central memory and Treg TCRB repertoires appeared more similar than those sampled from healthy donors.

Using CD45RO/CCR7/CD25/CD127/CD95/CD27, CD4+ naive, central memory, regulatory and stem cell-like memory cells were sorted. The length of the CDR3 is 10 residues. The germline V gene has CDR1 GTSNPN and CDR2 SVGIG (reference sequence). Deletions cut 5 bases from V and 7 bases from J, with 8 bases between. Of the isolated RNA, all was reverse transcribed, and so the sequenced material was expressed TCRB transcripts. Clones were read by immunoSEQ multiplex PCR, and TCRdb kept only the in-frame ones, dropping some. The data contain some 660,000 clones, 11% to 15% of them singletons. This clone has just a few counts. Its matching antigen is unknown. The same CDR3 arises from other DNA sequences in this sample as well.

J is TRBJ1-1 and V is TRBV30; no firm D call. The receptor comes from a young man with type 1 diabetes. The sample comprised naive CD4+ T cells from blood. CDR3 sequence (DNA): TGTGCCTGGGGCCGGGTTGAAGCTTTCTTT. Its translation: CAWGRVEAFF.